Listed here are 2 T cell receptor beta chains from one sample, sequenced in a study of human T cells and chemical hapten exposure. TCRdb passed the RACE reads through MiXCR, listing each CDR3 protein once. The table lists 180,000 or so distinct CDR3 sequences, 13% to 15% of them singletons. Time point: patch test 1, 2 weeks after DPC sensitization. Treatment of the sample: therapeutic diphenylcyclopropenone sensitization with weekly scalp DPC. The material was whole blood, obtained in connection with sensitization to the hapten diphenylcyclopropenone (DPC). These receptors were collected from a young woman with alopecia areata. Some clones in this sample may be carry-over from other donors' samples.

V usage is TRBV5-1 and J usage is TRBJ2-3; D is possibly TRBD1 or TRBD2 (5 bases each). CDR3 length: 15 residues. Germline V CDR1 and CDR2: SGHRS, YFSETQ. The V and J ends lost 0 bases and 4 bases respectively, with 12 bases between them. The CDR3 DNA reads TGCGCCAGCAGCTTGGCCGGGGCAGGGTCAGATACGCAGTATTTT. Residues: CASSLAGAGSDTQYF.

This clonotype was seen more than once but under ten times. The genes are TRBV19 and TRBJ1-4; perhaps TRBD1 as D (6 bases). CDR1 and CDR2 from the germline V gene are LNHDA and SQIVND (reference sequence). This CDR3 has 13 amino acids. With 7 bases removed from V and 8 bases from J, the gap between germline ends came to 14 bases. The CDR3 nucleotides read TGTGCCAGTACGGGCAGGGGCGGCGAAAAACTGTTTTTT. It encodes CASTGRGGEKLFF. Filled out from reference TRBV19 and TRBJ1-4, the complete variable domain reads DGGITQSPKYLFRKEGQNVTLSCEQNLNHDAMYWYRQDPGQGLRLIYYSQIVNDFQKGDIAEGYSVSREKKESFPLTVTSAQKNPTAFYLCASTGRGGEKLFFGSGTQLSVL.